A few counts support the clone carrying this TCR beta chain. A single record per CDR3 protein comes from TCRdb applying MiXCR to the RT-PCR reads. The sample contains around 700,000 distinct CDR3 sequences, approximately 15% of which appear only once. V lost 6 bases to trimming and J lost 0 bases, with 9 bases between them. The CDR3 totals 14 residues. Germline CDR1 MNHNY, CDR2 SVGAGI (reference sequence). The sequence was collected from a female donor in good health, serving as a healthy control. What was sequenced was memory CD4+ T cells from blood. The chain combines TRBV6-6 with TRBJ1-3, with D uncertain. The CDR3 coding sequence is TGTGCCAGCAGCGCAGGAGACTCTGGAAACACCATATATTTT. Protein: CASSAGDSGNTIYF.